The source of this TCR beta chain is a study of T cells in Graves' hyperthyroidism and ophthalmopathy. Amplification of TCR beta CDR3 regions was performed using RNA transcripts as template. TCR CDR3 underwent first-round RT-PCR with the HTBI primer set. TCRdb called the multiplex PCR reads again in MiXCR, with one record for every CDR3 protein. The sample has under 750,000 distinct CDR3 sequences; over 15% are singletons. The CDR3 totals 16 residues. CDR1 MNHEY and CDR2 SVGAGI come from the germline V gene. Losses at the gene ends were 2 bases for V and 2 bases for J; bases not matched to a gene: 8. This clonotype was seen at least ten times.

The TCR originated in a woman aged 50 to 60 with Graves' hyperthyroidism that later progressed to Graves' ophthalmopathy. The V call is TRBV6-5, the J call TRBJ2-5; 7 bases agree with TRBD2. The sample consisted of blood. The CDR3 region has the DNA TGTGCCAGCAGTTACCCCCGAACCGGGGGGCAAGAGACCCAGTACTTC. It specifies CASSYPRTGGQETQYF.